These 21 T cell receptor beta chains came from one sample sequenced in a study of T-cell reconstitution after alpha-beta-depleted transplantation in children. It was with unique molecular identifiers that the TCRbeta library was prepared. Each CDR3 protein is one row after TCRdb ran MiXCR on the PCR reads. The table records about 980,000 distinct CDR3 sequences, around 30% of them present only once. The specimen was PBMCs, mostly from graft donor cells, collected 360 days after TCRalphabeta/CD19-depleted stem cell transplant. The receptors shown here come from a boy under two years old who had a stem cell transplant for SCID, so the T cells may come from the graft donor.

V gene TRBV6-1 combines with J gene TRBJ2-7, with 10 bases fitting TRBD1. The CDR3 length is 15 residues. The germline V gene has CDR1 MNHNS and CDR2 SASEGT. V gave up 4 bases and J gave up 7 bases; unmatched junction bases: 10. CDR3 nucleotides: TGTGCCAGCAGTGGGGACAGGGGCCCACTAGGAGAGCAGTACTTC. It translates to CASSGDRGPLGEQYF.

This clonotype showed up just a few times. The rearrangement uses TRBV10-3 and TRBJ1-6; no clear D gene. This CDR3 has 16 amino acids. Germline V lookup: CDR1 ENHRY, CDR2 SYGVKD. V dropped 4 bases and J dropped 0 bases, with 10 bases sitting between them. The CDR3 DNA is TGTGCCATCAGTGCGGGAGGGAACTCCTATAATTCACCCCTCCACTTT. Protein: CAISAGGNSYNSPLHF.

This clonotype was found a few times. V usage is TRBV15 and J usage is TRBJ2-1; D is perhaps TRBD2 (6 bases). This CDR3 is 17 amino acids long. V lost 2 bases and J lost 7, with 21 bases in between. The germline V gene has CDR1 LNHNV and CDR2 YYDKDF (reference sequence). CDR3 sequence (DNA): TGTGCCACCAGCAGACGGATATGGACTACCAGACAAAATGAGCAGTTCTTC. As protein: CATSRRIWTTRQNEQFF.

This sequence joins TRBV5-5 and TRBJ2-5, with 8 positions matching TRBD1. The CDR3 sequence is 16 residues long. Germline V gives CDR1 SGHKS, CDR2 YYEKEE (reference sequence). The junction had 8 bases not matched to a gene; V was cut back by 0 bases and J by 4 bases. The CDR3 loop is CASSLGWTGFGETQYF. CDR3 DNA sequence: TGTGCCAGCAGCTTGGGTTGGACAGGGTTCGGAGAGACCCAGTACTTC.

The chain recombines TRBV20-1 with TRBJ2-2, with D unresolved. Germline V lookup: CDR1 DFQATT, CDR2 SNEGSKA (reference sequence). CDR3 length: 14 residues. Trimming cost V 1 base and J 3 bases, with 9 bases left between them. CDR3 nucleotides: TGCAGTGCTAGAGTTAGCTTGTACACCGGGGAGCTGTTTTTT. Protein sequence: CSARVSLYTGELFF.

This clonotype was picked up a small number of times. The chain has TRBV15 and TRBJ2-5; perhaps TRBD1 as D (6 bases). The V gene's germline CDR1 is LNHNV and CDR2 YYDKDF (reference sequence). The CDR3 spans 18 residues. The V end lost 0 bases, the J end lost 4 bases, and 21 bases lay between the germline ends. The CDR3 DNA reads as TGTGCCACCAGCAGAGATCCCCCAGGGGCCCCGGTTTCAGAGACCCAGTACTTC. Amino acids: CATSRDPPGAPVSETQYF.

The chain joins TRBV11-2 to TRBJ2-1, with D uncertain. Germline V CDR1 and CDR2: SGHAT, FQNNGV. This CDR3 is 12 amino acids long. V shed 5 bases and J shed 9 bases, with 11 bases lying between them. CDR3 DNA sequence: TGTGCCAGCAGCCCAATGATTGGTGAGCAGTTCTTC. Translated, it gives CASSPMIGEQFF.

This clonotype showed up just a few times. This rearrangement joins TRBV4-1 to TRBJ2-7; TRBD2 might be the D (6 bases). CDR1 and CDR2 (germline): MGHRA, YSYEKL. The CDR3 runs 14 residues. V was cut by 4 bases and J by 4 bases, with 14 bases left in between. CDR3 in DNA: TGCGCCAGCAGCCGGGGACGGGAGCTGTACGAGCAGTACTTC. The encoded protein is CASSRGRELYEQYF.

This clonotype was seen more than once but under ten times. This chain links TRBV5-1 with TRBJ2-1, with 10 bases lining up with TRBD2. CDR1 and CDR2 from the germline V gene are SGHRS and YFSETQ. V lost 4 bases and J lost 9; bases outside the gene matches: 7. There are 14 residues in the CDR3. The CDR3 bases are TGCGCCAGCAGCCTAGCGGGGGATCCTGGTGAGCAGTTCTTC. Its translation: CASSLAGDPGEQFF.

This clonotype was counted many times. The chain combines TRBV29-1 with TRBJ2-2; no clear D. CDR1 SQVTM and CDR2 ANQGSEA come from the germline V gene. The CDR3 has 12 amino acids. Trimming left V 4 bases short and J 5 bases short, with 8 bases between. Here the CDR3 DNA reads TGCAGCGTTGGCCGAAGTACCGGGGAGCTGTTTTTT. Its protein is CSVGRSTGELFF.

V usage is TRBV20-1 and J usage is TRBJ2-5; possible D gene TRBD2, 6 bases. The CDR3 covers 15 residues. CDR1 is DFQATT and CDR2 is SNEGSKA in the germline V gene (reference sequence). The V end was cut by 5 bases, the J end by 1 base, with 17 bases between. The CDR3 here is CSAQHPGLPQETQYF. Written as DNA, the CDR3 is TGCAGTGCTCAGCACCCGGGACTCCCCCAAGAGACCCAGTACTTC.

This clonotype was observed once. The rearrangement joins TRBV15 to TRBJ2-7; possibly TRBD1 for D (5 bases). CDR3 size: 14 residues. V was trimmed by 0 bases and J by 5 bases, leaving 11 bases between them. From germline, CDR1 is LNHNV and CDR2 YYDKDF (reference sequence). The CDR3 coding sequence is TGTGCCACCAGCAGAGATCTGGGGCTGAACGAGCAGTACTTC. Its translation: CATSRDLGLNEQYF.

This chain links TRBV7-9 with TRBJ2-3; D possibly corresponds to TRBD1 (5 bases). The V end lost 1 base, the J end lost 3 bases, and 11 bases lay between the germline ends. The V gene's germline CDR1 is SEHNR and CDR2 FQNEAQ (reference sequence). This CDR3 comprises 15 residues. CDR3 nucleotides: TGTGCCAGCAGCTTAGGGATCGACAGAACAGATACGCAGTATTTT. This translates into CASSLGIDRTDTQYF.

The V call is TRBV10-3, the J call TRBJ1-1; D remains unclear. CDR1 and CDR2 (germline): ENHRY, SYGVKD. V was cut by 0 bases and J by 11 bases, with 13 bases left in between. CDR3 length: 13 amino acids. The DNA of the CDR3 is TGTGCCATCAGTGAGTCAGACGGAGCGGGTGCTTTCTTT. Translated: CAISESDGAGAFF.

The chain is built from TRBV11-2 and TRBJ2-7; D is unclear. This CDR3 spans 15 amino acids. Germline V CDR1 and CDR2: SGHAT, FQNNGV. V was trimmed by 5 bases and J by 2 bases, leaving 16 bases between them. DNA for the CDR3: TGTGCCAGCAGCCCCCTTCGAGGCAGAGCCTACGAGCAGTACGTC. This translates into CASSPLRGRAYEQYV.

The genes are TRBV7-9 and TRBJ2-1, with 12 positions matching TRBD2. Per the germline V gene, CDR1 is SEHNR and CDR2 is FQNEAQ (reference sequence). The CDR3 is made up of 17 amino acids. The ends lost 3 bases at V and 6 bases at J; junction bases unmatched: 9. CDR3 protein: CASSFELLAGGSNEQFF. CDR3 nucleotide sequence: TGTGCCAGCAGCTTTGAACTACTAGCGGGGGGAAGCAATGAGCAGTTCTTC.

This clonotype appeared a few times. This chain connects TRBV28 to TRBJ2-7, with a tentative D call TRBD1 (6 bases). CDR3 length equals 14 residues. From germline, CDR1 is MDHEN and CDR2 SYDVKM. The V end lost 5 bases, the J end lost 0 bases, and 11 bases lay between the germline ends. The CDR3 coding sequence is TGTGCCAGCAGTGCTACAGGGCGCTCCTACGAGCAGTACTTC. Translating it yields CASSATGRSYEQYF.

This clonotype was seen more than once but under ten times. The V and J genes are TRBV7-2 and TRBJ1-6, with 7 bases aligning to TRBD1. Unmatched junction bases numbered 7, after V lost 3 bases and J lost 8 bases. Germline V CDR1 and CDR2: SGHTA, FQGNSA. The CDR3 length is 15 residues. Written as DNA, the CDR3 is TGTGCCAGCAGCTTCTCCGGGACAGATCATTCACCCCTCCACTTT. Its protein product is CASSFSGTDHSPLHF.

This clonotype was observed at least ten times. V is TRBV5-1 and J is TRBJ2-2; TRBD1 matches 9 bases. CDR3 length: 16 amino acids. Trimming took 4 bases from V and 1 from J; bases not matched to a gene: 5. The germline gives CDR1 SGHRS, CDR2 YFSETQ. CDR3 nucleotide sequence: TGCGCCAGCAGCCCACTGGGACAGGGGAACACCGGGGAGCTGTTTTTT. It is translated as CASSPLGQGNTGELFF.

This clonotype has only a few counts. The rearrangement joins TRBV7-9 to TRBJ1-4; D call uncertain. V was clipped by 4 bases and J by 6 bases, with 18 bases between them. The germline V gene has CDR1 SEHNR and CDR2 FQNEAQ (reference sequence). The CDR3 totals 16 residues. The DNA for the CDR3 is TGTGCCAGCAGCTACCGACGTGGGGTGAGAGATGAAAAACTGTTTTTT. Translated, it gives CASSYRRGVRDEKLFF.

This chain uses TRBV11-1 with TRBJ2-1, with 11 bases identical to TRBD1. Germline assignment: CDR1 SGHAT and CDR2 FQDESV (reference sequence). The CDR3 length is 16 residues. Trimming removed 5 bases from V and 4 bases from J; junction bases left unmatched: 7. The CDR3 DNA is TGTGCCAGCAGCCCGAGGACAGGGGGCGCGTACAATGAGCAGTTCTTC. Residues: CASSPRTGGAYNEQFF.